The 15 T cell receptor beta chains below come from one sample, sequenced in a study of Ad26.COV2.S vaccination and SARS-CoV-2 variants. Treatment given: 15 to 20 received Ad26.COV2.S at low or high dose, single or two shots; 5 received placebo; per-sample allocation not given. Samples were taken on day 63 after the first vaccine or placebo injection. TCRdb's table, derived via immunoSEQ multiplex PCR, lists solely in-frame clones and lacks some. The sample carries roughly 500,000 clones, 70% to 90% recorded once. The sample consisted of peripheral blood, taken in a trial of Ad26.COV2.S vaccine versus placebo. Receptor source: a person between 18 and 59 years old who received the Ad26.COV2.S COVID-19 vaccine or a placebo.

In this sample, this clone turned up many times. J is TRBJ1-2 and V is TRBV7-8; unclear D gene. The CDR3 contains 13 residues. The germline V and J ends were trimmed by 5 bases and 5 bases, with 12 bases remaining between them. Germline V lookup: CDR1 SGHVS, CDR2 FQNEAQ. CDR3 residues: CASSPFSGYGYTF. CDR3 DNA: TGTGCCAGCAGCCCCTTCTCGGGGTATGGCTACACCTTC.

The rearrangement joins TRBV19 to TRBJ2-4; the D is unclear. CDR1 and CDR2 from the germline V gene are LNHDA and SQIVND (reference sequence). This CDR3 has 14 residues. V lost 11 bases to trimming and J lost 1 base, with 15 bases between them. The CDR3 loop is CASNRLGAKNIQYF. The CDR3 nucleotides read TGTGCCTCCAACCGACTGGGGGCCAAAAACATTCAGTACTTC.

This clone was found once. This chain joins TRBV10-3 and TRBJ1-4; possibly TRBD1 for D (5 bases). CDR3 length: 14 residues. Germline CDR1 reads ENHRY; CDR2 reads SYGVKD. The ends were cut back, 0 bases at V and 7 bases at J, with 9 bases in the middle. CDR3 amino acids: CAISESTGREKLFF. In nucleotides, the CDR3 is TGTGCCATCAGTGAGTCCACGGGACGTGAAAAACTGTTTTTT.

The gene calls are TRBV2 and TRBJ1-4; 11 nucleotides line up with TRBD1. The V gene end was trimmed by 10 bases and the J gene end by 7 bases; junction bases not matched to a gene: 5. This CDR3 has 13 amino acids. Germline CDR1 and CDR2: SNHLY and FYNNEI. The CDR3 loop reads CATEGTGGEKLFF. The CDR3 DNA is TGTGCCACAGAAGGGACAGGGGGTGAAAAACTGTTTTTT.

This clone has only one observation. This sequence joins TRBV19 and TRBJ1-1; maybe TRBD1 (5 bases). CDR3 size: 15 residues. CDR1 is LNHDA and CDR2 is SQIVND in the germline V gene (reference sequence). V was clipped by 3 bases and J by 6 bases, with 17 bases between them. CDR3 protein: CASSIATGRLAEAFF. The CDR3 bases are TGTGCCAGTAGTATCGCCACGGGGCGTTTGGCTGAAGCTTTCTTT.

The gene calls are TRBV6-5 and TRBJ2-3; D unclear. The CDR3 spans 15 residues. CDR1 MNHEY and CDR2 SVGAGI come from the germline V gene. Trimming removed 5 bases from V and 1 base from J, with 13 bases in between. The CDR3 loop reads CASSLLGVGTDTQYF. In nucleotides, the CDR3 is TGTGCCAGCAGTCTGCTTGGGGTTGGCACAGATACGCAGTATTTT.

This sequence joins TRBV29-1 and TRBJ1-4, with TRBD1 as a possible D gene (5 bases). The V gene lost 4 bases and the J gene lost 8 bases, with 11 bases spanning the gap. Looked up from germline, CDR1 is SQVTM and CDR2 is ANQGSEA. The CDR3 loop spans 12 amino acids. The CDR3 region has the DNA TGCAGCGTTGCCCAGGGAAGGGAAAAACTGTTTTTT. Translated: CSVAQGREKLFF.

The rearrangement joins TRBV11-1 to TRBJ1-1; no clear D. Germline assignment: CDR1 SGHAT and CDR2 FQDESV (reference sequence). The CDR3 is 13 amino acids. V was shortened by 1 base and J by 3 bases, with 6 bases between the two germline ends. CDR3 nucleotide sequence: TGTGCCAGCAGCTTAGACGGGGACACTGAAGCTTTCTTT. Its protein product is CASSLDGDTEAFF. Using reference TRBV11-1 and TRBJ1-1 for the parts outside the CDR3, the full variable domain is EAEVAQSPRYKITEKSQAVAFWCDPISGHATLYWYRQILGQGPELLVQFQDESVVDDSQLPKDRFSAERLKGVDSTLKIQPAELGDSAMYLCASSLDGDTEAFFGQGTRLTVV.

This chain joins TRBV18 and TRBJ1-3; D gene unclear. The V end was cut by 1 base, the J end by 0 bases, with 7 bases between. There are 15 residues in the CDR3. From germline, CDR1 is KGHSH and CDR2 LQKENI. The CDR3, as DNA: TGTGCCAGCTCACCACTGGGGTACTCTGGAAACACCATATATTTT. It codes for CASSPLGYSGNTIYF.

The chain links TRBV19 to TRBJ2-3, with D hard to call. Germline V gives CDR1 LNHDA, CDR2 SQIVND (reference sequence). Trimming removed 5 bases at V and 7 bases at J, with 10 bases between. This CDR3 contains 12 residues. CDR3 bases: TGTGCCAGTAGTGCCGACATTTATACGCAGTATTTT. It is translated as CASSADIYTQYF.

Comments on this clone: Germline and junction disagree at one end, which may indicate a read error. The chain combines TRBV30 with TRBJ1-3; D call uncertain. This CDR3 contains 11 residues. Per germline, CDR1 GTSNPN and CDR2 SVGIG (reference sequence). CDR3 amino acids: CAWSHLSHAGF. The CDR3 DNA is TGTGCCTGGAGTCATTTGTCCCACGCAGGATTT.

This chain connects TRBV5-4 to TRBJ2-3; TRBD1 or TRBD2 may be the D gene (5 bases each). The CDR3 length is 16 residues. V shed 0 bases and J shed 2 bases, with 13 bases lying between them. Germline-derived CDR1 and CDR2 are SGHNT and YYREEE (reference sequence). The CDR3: CASSLGGQGVTDTQYF. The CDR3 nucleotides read TGTGCCAGCAGCTTGGGAGGGCAGGGAGTCACAGATACGCAGTATTTT.

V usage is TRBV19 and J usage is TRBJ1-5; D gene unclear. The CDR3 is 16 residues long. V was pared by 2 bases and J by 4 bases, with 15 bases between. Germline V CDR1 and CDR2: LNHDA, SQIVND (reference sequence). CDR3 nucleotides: TGTGCCAGTAGTATAAGTTTCGGGGTTCTGAATCAGCCCCAGCATTTT. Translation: CASSISFGVLNQPQHF.

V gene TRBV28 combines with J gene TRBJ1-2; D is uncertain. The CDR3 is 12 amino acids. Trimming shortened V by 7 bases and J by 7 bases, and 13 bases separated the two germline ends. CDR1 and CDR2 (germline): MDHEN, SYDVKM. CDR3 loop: CASIAEGFGYTF. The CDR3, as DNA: TGTGCCAGCATCGCTGAGGGTTTTGGCTACACCTTC.

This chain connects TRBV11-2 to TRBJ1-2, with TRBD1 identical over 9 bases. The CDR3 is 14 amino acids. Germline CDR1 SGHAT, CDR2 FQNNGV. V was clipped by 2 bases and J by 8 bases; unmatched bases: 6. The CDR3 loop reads CASSLNRGRKGYTF. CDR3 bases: TGTGCCAGCAGCTTAAACAGGGGGCGAAAAGGCTACACCTTC.